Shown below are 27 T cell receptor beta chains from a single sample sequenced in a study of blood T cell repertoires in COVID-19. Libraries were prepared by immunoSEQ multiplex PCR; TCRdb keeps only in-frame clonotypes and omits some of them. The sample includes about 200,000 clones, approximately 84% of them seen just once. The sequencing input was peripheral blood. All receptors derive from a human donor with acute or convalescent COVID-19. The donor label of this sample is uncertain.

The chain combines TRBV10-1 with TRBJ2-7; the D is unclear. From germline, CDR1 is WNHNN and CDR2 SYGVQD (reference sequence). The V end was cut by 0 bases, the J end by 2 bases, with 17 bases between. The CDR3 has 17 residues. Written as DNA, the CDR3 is TGCGCCAGCAGTGAGTCATCTAGTTGTCCTTTCCCCTACGAGCAGTACTTC. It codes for CASSESSSCPFPYEQYF.

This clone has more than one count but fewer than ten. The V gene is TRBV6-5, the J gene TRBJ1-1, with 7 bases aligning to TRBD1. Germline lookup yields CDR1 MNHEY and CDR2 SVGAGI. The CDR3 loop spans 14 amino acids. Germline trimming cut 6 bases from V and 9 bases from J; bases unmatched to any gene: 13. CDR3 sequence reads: CASSPTGHARKAFF. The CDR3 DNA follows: TGTGCCAGCAGCCCGACAGGGCACGCTCGGAAAGCTTTCTTT.

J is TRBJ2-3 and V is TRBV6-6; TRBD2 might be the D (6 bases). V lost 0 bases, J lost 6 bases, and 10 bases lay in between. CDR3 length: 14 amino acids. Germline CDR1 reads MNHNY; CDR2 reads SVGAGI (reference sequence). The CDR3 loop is CASSYSLGGDTQYF. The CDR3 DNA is TGTGCCAGCAGTTACTCCTTAGGAGGGGATACGCAGTATTTT.

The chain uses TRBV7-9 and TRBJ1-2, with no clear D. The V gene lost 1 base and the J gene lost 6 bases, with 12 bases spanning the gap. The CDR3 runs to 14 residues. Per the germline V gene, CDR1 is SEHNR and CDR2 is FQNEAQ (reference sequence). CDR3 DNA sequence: TGTGCCAGCAGCTTAGTATGGGCGGGAAATGGCTACACCTTC. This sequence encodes CASSLVWAGNGYTF.

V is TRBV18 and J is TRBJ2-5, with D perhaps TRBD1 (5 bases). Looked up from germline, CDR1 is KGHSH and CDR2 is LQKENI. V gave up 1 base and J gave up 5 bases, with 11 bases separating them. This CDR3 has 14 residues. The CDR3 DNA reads TGTGCCAGCTCACCACGTTCAGGGCCGGAGACCCAGTACTTC. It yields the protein CASSPRSGPETQYF.

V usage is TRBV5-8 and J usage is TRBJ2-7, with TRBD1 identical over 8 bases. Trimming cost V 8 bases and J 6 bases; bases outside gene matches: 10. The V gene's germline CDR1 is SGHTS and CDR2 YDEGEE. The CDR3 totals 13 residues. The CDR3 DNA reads TGTGCCAGTCGGAGTCAGGGGGCAGGCGAGCAGTACTTC. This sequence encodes CASRSQGAGEQYF. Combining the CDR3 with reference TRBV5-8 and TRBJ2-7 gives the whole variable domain EAGVTQSPTHLIKTRGQQATLRCSPISGHTSVYWYQQALGLGLQFLLWYDEGEERNRGNFPPRFSGRQFPNYSSELNVNALELEDSALYLCASRSQGAGEQYFGPGTRLTVT.

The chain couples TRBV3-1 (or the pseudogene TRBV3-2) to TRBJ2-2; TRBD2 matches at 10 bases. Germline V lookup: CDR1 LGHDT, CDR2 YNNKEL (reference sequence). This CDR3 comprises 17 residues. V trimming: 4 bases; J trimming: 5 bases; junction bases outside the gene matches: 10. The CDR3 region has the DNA TGTGCCAGCAGCCTTCCCGGGACTAGCGCTGGGACCGGGGAGCTGTTTTTT. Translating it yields CASSLPGTSAGTGELFF.

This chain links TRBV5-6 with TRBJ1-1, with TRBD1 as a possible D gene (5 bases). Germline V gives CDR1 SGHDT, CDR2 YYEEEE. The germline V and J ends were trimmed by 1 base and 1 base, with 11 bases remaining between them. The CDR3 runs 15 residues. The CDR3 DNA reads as TGTGCCAGCAGCTTGCCAGCCAGGGCGAACACTGAAGCTTTCTTT. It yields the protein CASSLPARANTEAFF.

In DNA form, the CDR3 reads TGTGCCAGCAGCCAAGGCCGGGACTATTTATTGAATGAGCAGTTCTTC. Translated, it gives CASSQGRDYLLNEQFF. The rearrangement links TRBV4-2 to TRBJ2-1; 7 nucleotides align to TRBD2. Germline CDR1 and CDR2: LGHNA and YNFKEQ. J was trimmed by 7 bases and V by 1 base; bases with no gene match: 10. CDR3 length: 16 residues.

The chain's CDR3 is CASSLTGTGFVGGYTF. CDR3 sequence (DNA): TGTGCCAGCAGCTTGACGGGGACAGGTTTTGTCGGTGGCTACACCTTC. The chain employs TRBV5-4 and TRBJ1-2; 8 bases are shared with TRBD1. Germline V CDR1 and CDR2: SGHNT, YYREEE (reference sequence). There are 16 residues in the CDR3. V was clipped by 1 base and J by 7 bases; unmatched bases: 12.

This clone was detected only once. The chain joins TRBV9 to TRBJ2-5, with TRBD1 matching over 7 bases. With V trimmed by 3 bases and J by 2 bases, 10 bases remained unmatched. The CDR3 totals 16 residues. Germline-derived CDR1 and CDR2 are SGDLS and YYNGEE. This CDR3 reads CASSAEGAPGQETQYF. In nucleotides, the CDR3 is TGTGCCAGCAGCGCAGAGGGGGCGCCTGGACAAGAGACCCAGTACTTC.

CDR3 protein: CASSLAYGRGNQPQHF. For the CDR3, the DNA is TGTGCCAGCAGCTTGGCTTATGGGCGCGGCAATCAGCCCCAGCATTTT. The rearrangement links TRBV5-8 to TRBJ1-5; unclear D gene. CDR3 length: 16 residues. Germline V gene lookup returns CDR1 SGHTS and CDR2 YDEGEE. The V end was cut by 0 bases, the J end by 2 bases, with 12 bases between. Full variable domain (outside the CDR3, taken from reference TRBV5-8 and TRBJ1-5): EAGVTQSPTHLIKTRGQQATLRCSPISGHTSVYWYQQALGLGLQFLLWYDEGEERNRGNFPPRFSGRQFPNYSSELNVNALELEDSALYLCASSLAYGRGNQPQHFGDGTRLSIL.

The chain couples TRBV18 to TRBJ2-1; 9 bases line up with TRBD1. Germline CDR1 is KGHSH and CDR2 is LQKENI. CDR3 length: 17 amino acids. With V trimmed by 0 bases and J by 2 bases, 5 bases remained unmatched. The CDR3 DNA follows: TGTGCCAGCTCACCACCCATGGGACAGGGACCCTACAATGAGCAGTTCTTC. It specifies CASSPPMGQGPYNEQFF. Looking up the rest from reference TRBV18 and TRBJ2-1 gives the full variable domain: NAGVMQNPRHLVRRRGQEARLRCSPMKGHSHVYWYRQLPEEGLKFMVYLQKENIIDESGMPKERFSAEFPKEGPSILRIQQVVRGDSAAYFCASSPPMGQGPYNEQFFGPGTRLTVL.

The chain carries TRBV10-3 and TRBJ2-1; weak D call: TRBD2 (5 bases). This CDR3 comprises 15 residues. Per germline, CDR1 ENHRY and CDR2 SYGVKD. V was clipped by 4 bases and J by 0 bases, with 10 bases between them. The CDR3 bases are TGTGCCATCAGTGCGGGCGGGTTCTCCTACAATGAGCAGTTCTTC. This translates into CAISAGGFSYNEQFF.

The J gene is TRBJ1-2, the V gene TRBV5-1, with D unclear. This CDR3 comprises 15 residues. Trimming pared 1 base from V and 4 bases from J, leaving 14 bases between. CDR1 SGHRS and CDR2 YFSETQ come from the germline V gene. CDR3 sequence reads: CASSLHASGSYGYTF. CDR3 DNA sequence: TGCGCCAGCAGCTTGCACGCGAGTGGTAGCTATGGCTACACCTTC.

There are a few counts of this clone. CDR3 nucleotides: TGTGCCAGCAGTTTGGGCTCAAATTCACCCCTCCACTTT. It is translated as CASSLGSNSPLHF. V is TRBV27 and J is TRBJ1-6; no clear D. CDR1 and CDR2 (germline): MNHEY, SMNVEV (reference sequence). V lost 3 bases to trimming and J lost 7 bases, with 7 bases between them. This CDR3 is 13 amino acids long.

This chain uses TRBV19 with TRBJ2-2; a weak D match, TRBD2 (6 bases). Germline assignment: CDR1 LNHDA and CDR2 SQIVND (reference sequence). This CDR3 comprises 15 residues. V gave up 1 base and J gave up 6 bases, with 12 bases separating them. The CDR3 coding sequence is TGTGCCAGTAGTATAGCGGGAGTGTCGGCCGGGGAGCTGTTTTTT. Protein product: CASSIAGVSAGELFF. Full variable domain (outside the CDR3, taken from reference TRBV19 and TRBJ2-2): DGGITQSPKYLFRKEGQNVTLSCEQNLNHDAMYWYRQDPGQGLRLIYYSQIVNDFQKGDIAEGYSVSREKKESFPLTVTSAQKNPTAFYLCASSIAGVSAGELFFGEGSRLTVL.

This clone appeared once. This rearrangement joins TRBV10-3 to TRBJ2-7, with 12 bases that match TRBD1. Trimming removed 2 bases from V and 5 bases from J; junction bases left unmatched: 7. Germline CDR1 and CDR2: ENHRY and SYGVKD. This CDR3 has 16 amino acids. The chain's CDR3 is CAISERSGQGANEQYF. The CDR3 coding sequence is TGTGCCATCAGTGAGCGTTCGGGACAGGGGGCCAACGAGCAGTACTTC.

CDR3 residues: CASRTGANEKLFF. CDR3 in DNA: TGTGCCAGCCGGACAGGTGCGAATGAAAAACTGTTTTTT. The chain has TRBV19 and TRBJ1-4, with 7 bases fitting TRBD1. Per germline, CDR1 LNHDA and CDR2 SQIVND (reference sequence). The CDR3 is 13 residues long. V was pared by 9 bases and J by 5 bases, with 6 bases of the junction left unmatched.

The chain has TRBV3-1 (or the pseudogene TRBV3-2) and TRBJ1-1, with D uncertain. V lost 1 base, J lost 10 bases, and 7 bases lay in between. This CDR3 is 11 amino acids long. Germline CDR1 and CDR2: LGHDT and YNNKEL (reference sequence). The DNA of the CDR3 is TGTGCCAGCAGCCAAGTAGGGAGAGCTTTCTTT. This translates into CASSQVGRAFF.

The chain's CDR3 is CASIPGGRDRPQHF. CDR3 nucleotides: TGTGCCAGTATCCCCGGGGGGCGGGATCGGCCCCAGCATTTT. This chain joins TRBV19 and TRBJ1-5; tentatively, D is TRBD1 (6 bases). The length of the CDR3 is 14 residues. The ends were cut back, 7 bases at V and 9 bases at J, with 19 bases in the middle. Per the germline V gene, CDR1 is LNHDA and CDR2 is SQIVND (reference sequence).

Here the CDR3 reads CAWSVRQGLVELFF. Written as DNA, the CDR3 is TGTGCCTGGAGTGTTCGACAGGGTTTAGTGGAACTGTTTTTT. The chain has TRBV30 and TRBJ1-4; 7 bases map to TRBD1. This CDR3 has 14 amino acids. V shed 0 bases and J 12 bases; nucleotides not matched to a gene: 10. CDR1 GTSNPN and CDR2 SVGIG come from the germline V gene (reference sequence).

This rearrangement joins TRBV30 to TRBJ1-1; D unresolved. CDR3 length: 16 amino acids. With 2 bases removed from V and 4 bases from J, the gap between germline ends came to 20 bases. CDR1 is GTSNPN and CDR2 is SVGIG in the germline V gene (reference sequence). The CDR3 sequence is CAWSLRRAAGFTEAFF. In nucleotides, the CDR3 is TGTGCCTGGAGTCTACGGAGGGCTGCGGGCTTCACTGAAGCTTTCTTT. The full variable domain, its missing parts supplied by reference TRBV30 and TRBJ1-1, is SQTIHQWPATLVQPVGSPLSLECTVEGTSNPNLYWYRQAAGRGLQLLFYSVGIGQISSEVPQNLSASRPQDRQFILSSKKLLLSDSGFYLCAWSLRRAAGFTEAFFGQGTRLTVV.

This chain's CDR3 is CASSVPSGRSDTQYF. In nucleotides, the CDR3 is TGTGCCAGCAGTGTGCCTAGCGGGAGGTCAGATACGCAGTATTTT. The chain links TRBV2 to TRBJ2-3; 11 nucleotides line up with TRBD2. CDR3 size: 15 residues. Germline lookup yields CDR1 SNHLY and CDR2 FYNNEI. V lost 4 bases, J lost 4 bases, and 4 bases stayed unmatched.

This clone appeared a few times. Written as DNA, the CDR3 is TGTGCCAGCAGTGAAGGTTGGTGGACAGTGTCCTACGAGCAGTACTTC. It encodes CASSEGWWTVSYEQYF. The chain joins TRBV6-1 to TRBJ2-7; TRBD1 is a possible D gene (6 bases). V dropped 1 base and J dropped 1 base, with 14 bases sitting between them. The CDR3 has 16 amino acids. Germline V lookup: CDR1 MNHNS, CDR2 SASEGT.

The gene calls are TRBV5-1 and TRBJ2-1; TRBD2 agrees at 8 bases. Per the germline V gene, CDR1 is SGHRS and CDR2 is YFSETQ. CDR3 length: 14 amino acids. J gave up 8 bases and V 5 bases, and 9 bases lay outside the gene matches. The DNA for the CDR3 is TGCGCCAGCAGGTCGGGACTAGTTAGGGATGAGCAGTTCTTC. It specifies CASRSGLVRDEQFF.

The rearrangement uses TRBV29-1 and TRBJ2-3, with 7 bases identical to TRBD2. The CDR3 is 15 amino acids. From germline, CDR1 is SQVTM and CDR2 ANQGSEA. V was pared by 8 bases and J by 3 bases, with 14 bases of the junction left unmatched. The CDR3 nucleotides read TGCAGCTCCCGCAGGGCGGGAGATCAGACAGATACGCAGTATTTT. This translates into CSSRRAGDQTDTQYF.